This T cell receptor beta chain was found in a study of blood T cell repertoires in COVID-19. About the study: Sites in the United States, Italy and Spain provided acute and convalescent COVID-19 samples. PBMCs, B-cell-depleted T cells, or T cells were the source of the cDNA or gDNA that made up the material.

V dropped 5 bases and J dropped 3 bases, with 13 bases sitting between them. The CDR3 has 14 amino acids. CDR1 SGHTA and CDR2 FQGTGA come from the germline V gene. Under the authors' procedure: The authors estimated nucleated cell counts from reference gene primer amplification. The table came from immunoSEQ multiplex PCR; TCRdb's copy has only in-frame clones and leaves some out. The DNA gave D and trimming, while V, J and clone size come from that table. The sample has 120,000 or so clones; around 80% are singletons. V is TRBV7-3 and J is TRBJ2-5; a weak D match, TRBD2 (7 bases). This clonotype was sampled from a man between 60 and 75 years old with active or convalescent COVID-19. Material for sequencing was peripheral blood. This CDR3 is CASSLGGQKETQYF. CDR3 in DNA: TGTGCCAGCAGCCTCGGGGGGCAAAAAGAGACCCAGTACTTC.